This record covers a single T cell receptor (beta chain). The data were obtained in a study of siplizumab effects on memory and regulatory T cells. The germline CDR1 and CDR2 sequences are KGHSH and LQKENI. The V and J ends lost 0 bases and 6 bases, in that order; junction bases with no gene match: 5. The length of the CDR3 is 16 residues. Generated by immunoSEQ multiplex PCR, the TCRdb table keeps only in-frame clones and is missing some. Of about 110,000 clones listed, around 90% are singletons. The source material was CD4+ T cells sorted from blood. This chain joins TRBV18 and TRBJ2-1; 10 bases match TRBD2. The clonotype was recovered from a human donor in good health. The CDR3 spells CASSPPLAGSGNEQFF. The CDR3 coding sequence is TGTGCCAGCTCACCACCACTAGCGGGAAGTGGCAATGAGCAGTTCTTC.